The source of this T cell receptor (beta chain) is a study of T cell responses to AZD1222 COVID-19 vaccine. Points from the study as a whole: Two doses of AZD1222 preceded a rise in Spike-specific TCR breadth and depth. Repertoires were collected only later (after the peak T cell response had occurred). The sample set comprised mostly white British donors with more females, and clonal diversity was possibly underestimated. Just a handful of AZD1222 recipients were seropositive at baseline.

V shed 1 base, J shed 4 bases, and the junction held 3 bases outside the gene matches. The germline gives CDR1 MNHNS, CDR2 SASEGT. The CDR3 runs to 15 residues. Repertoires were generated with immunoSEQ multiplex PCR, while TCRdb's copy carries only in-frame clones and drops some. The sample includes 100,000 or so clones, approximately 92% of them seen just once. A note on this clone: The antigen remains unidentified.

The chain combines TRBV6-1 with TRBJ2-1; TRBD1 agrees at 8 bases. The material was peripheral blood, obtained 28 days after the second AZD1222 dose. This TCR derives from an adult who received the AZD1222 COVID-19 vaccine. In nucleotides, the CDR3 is TGTGCCAGCAGTGAAGGTGGGACAGGATACAATGAGCAGTTCTTC. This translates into CASSEGGTGYNEQFF.